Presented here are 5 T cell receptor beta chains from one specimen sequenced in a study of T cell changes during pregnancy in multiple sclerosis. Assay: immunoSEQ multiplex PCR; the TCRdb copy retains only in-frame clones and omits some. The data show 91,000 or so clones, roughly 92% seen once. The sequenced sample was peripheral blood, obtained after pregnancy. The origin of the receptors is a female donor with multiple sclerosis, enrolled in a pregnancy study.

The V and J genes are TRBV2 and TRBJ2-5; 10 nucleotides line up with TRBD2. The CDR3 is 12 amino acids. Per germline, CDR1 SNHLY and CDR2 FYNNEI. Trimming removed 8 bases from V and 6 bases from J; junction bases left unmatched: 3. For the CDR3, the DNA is TGTGCCAGCTTACTAGCGGGGCAGACCCAGTACTTC. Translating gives CASLLAGQTQYF. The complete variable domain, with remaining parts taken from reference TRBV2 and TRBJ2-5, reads EPEVTQTPSHQVTQMGQEVILRCVPISNHLYFYWYRQILGQKVEFLVSFYNNEISEKSEIFDDQFSVERPDGSNFTLKIRSTKLEDSAMYFCASLLAGQTQYFGPGTRLLVL.

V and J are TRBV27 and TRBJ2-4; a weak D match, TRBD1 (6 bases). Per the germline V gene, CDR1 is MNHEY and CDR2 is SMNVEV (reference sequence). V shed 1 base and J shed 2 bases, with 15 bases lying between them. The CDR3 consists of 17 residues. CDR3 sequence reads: CASSLFSTGLSKNIQYF. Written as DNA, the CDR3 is TGTGCCAGCAGTTTATTTAGTACAGGGCTATCCAAAAACATTCAGTACTTC.

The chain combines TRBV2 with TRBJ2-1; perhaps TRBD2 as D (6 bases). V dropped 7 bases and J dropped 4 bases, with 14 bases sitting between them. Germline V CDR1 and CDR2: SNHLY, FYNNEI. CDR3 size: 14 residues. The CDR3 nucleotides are TGTGCCAGCAAGCCGGGACTCCATTACAATGAGCAGTTCTTC. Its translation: CASKPGLHYNEQFF.

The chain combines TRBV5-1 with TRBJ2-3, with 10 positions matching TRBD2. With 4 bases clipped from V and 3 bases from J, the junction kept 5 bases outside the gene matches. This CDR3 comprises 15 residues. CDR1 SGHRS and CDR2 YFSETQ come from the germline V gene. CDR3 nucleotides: TGCGCCAGCAGCCCCCCTAGCGGGGGTACAGATACGCAGTATTTT. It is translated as CASSPPSGGTDTQYF.

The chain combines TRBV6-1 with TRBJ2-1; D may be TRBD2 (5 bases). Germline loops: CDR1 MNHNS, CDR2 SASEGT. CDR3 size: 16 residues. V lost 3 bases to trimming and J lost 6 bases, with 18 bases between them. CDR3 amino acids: CASSDSVWTGSNEQFF. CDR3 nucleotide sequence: TGTGCCAGCAGTGATAGTGTTTGGACTGGGAGCAATGAGCAGTTCTTC.